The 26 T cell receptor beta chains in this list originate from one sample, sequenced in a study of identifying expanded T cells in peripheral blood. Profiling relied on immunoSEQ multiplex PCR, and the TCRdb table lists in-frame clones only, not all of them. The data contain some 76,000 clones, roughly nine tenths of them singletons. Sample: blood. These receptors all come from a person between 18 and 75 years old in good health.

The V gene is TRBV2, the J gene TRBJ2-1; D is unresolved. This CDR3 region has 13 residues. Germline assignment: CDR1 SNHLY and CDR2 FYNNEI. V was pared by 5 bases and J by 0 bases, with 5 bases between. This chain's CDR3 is CASSWSSYNEQFF. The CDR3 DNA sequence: TGTGCCAGCAGTTGGAGCTCCTACAATGAGCAGTTCTTC.

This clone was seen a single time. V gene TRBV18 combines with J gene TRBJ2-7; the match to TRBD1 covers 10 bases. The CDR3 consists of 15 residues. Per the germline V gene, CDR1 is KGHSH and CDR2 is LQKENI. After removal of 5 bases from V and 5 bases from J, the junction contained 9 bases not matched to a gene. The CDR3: CASSSGGQGRNEQYF. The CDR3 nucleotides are TGTGCCAGCTCATCGGGGGGACAGGGGAGGAACGAGCAGTACTTC.

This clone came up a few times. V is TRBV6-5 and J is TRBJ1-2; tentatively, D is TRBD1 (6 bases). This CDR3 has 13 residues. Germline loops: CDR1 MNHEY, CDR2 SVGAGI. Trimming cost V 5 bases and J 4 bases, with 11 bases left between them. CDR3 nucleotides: TGTGCCAGCAGTCCCGACAGGATCTATGGCTACACCTTC. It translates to CASSPDRIYGYTF.

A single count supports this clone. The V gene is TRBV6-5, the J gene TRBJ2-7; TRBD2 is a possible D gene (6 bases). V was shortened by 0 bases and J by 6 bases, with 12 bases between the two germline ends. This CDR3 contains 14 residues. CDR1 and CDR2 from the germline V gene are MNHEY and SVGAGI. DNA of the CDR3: TGTGCCAGCAGTTACTCAGGGGCGCGGGGCGAGCAGTACTTC. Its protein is CASSYSGARGEQYF.

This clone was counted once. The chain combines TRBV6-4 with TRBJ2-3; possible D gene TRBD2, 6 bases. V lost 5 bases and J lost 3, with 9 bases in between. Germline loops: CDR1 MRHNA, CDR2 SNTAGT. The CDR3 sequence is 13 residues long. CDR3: CASSREWTDTQYF. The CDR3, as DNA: TGTGCCAGCAGTCGGGAGTGGACAGATACGCAGTATTTT.

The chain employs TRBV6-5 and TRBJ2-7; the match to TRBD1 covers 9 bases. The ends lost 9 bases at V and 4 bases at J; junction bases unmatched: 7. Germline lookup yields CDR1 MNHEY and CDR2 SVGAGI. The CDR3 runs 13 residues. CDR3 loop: CASRQGGPYEQYF. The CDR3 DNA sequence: TGTGCCAGTCGACAGGGGGGACCGTACGAGCAGTACTTC.

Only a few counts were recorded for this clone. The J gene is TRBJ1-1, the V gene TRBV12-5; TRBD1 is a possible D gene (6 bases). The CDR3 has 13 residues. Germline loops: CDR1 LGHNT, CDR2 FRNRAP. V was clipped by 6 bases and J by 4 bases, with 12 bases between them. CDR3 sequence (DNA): TGTGCTAGTGGCCCTAGGGGGGGCACTGAAGCTTTCTTT. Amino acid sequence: CASGPRGGTEAFF.

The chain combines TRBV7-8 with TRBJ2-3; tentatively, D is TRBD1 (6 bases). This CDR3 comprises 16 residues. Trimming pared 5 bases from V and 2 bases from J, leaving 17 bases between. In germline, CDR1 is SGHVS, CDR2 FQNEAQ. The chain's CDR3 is CASSPRPDSSTDTQYF. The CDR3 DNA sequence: TGTGCCAGCAGCCCCCGGCCGGACAGCTCCACAGATACGCAGTATTTT.

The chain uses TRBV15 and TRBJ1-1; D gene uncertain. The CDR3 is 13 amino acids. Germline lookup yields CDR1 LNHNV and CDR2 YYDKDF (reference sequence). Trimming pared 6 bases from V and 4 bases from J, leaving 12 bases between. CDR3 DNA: TGTGCCACCAGGTCAGGAGGACCCACTGAAGCTTTCTTT. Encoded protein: CATRSGGPTEAFF.

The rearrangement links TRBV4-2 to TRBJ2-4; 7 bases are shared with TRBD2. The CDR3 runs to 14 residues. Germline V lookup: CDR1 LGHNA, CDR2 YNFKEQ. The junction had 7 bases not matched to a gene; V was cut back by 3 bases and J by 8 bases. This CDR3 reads CASSQGTGRDIQYF. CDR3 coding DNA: TGTGCCAGCAGCCAGGGGACGGGGAGGGACATTCAGTACTTC.

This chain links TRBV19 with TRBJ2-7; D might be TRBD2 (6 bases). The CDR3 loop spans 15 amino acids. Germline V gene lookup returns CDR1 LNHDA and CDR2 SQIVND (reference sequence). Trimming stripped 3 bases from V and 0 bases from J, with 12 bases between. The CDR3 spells CASSIGRDSSYEQYF. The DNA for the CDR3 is TGTGCCAGTAGTATTGGCAGGGACTCCTCCTACGAGCAGTACTTC.

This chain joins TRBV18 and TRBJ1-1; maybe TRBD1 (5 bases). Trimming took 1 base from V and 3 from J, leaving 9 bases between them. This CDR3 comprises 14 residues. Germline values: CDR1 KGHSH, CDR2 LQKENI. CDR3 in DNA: TGTGCCAGCTCACCACAGGGGATGGACACTGAAGCTTTCTTT. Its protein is CASSPQGMDTEAFF.

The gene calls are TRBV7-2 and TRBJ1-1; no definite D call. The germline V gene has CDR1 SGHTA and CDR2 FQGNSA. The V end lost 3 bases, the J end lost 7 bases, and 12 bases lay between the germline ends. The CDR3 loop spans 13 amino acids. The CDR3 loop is CASSFYKPLEAFF. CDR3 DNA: TGTGCCAGCAGCTTTTATAAACCGCTTGAAGCTTTCTTT.

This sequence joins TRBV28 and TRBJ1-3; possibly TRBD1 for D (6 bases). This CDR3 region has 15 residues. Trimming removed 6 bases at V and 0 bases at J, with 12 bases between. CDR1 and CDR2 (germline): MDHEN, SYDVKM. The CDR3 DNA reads TGTGCCAGCAGAACCTACAGGGTCTCTGGAAACACCATATATTTT. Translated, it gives CASRTYRVSGNTIYF.

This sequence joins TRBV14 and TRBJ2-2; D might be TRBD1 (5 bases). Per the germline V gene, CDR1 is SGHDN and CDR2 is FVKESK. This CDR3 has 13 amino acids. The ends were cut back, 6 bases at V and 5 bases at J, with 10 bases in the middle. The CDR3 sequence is CASRIGQTGELFF. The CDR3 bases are TGTGCCAGCAGAATTGGACAAACCGGGGAGCTGTTTTTT.

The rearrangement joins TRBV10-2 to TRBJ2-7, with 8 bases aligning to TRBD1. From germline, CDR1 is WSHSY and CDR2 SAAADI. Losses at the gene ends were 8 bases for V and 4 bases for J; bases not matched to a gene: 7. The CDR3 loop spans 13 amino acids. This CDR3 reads CASLDRGSYEQYF. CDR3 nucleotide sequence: TGCGCCAGCTTAGACAGGGGCTCGTACGAGCAGTACTTC.

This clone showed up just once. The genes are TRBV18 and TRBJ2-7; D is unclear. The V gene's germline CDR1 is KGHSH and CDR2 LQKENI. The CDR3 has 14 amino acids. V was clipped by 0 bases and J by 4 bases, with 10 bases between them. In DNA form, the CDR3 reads TGTGCCAGCTCACCACCGTCCGAGAAGTACGAGCAGTACTTC. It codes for CASSPPSEKYEQYF.

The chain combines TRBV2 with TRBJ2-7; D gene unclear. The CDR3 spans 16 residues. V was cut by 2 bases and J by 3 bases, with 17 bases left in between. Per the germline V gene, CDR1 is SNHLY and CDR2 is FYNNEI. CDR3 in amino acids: CASSEFEGQENYEQYF. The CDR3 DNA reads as TGTGCCAGCAGTGAATTCGAAGGGCAGGAGAACTACGAGCAGTACTTC.

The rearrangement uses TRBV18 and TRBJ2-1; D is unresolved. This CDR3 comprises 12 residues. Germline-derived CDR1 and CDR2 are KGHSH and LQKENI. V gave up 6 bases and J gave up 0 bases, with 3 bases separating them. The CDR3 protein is CASSPSYNEQFF. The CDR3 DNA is TGTGCCAGCTCGCCCTCCTACAATGAGCAGTTCTTC.

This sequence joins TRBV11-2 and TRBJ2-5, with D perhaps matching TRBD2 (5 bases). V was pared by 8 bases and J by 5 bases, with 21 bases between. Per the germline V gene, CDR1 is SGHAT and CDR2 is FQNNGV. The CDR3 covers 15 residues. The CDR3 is CASLQKPGSRETQYF. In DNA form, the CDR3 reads TGTGCCAGCTTACAAAAACCGGGGTCGCGGGAGACCCAGTACTTC.

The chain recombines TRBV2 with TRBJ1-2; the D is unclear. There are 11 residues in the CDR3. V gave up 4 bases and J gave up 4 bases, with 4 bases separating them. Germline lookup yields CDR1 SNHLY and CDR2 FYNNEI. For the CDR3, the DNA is TGTGCCAGCAGTGCCGGCTATGGCTACACCTTC. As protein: CASSAGYGYTF.

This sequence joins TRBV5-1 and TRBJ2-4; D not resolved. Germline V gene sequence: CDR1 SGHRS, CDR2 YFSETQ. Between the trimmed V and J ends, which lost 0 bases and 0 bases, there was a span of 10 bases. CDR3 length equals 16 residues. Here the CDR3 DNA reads TGCGCCAGCAGCTTGGAAGGGCTACTAGCCAAAAACATTCAGTACTTC. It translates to CASSLEGLLAKNIQYF.

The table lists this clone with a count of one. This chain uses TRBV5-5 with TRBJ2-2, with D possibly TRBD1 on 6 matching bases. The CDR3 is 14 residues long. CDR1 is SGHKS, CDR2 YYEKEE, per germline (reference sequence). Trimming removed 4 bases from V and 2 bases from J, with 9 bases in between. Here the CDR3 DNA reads TGTGCCAGCAGCCCGGGACATAACACCGGGGAGCTGTTTTTT. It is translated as CASSPGHNTGELFF.

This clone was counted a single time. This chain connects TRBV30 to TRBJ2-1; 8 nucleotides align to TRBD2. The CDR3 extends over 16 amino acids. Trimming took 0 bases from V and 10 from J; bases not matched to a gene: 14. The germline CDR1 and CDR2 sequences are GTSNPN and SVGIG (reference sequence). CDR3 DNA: TGTGCCTGGAGTGTGAGCGGGGGTTACCACCCCGTAGAGCAGTTCTTC. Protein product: CAWSVSGGYHPVEQFF.

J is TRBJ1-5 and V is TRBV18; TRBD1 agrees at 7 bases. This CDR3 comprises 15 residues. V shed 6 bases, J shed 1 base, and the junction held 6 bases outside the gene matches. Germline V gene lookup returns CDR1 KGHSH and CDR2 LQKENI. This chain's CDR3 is CASSRGQNSNQPQHF. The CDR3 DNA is TGTGCCAGCTCCAGGGGACAGAACAGCAATCAGCCCCAGCATTTT.

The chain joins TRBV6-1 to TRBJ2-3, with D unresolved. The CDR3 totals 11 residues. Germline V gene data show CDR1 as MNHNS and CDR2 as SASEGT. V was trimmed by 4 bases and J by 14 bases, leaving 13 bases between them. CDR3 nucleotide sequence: TGTGCCAGCAGTGTGAAACGTCAGCCGTATTTT. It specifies CASSVKRQPYF.